A selection of T cell receptor beta chains follows, all from one sample in a study of neurological immune-mediated disorders. TCRdb reprocessed the 5' RACE reads with MiXCR, giving one entry per CDR3 protein. In the table there are 75,000 to 95,000 distinct CDR3 sequences, 15% to 20% of which are singletons. Sequenced input: PBMCs. The receptors derive from a woman aged 40 to 50 in good health. Both conserved end residues are part of each CDR3. The D gene is left open where the match is weak. Size is omitted from some rows. Given values are once, few, many or a class for expanded clones.

many	TRBV5-1	TRBJ2-3	NA	TGCGCCAGCAGCTCCACAGGGAGCACAGATACGCAGTATTTT	CASSSTGSTDTQYF
many	TRBV6-1	TRBJ2-1	NA	TGTGCCAGCAGGTTGGTACAAAATGAGCAGTTCTTC	CASRLVQNEQFF
NA	TRBV4-1	TRBJ2-1	TRBD1	TGCGCCAGCCAAGAGGATAGGACAGGGGGCTACAATGAGCAGTTCTTC	CASQEDRTGGYNEQFF
many	TRBV20-1	TRBJ2-7	TRBD1	TGCAGTGCTCCCCGGACAGGGGGCGACGAGCAGTACTTC	CSAPRTGGDEQYF
many	TRBV5-1	TRBJ2-3	TRBD2	TGCGCCAGCAGCTTGTCTAGCGGGCCGGGCGATACGCAGTATTTT	CASSLSSGPGDTQYF
many	TRBV12-3/TRBV12-4	TRBJ1-2	NA	TGTGCCAGCAGTTTAGCGGTAGCAGCCTATGGCTACACCTTC	CASSLAVAAYGYTF
many	TRBV29-1	TRBJ2-7	NA	TGCAGCGTTGAAGGAGAGGGGTGGGAGGAGCAGTACTTC	CSVEGEGWEEQYF
many	TRBV10-3	TRBJ2-1	TRBD1	TGTGCCATCAGTGTGGGACAGGGCTACAATGAGCAGTTCTTC	CAISVGQGYNEQFF
many	TRBV5-1	TRBJ1-4	NA	TGCGCCAGCAGCTTGGGTCGGGAAGGTGAAAAACTGTTTTTT	CASSLGREGEKLFF
NA	TRBV5-1	TRBJ2-1	TRBD2	TGCGCCAGCAGCCCCGTGCGGGGGGTAAATGAGCAGTTCTTC	CASSPVRGVNEQFF
many	TRBV10-3	TRBJ1-1	NA	TGTGCCATCAGAGAGGGATCCGAATATGACACTGAAGCTTTCTTT	CAIREGSEYDTEAFF
NA	TRBV6-1	TRBJ2-7	NA	TGTGCCAGCAGTCTACAAGACTCCTACGAGCAGTACTTC	CASSLQDSYEQYF
NA	TRBV7-2	TRBJ1-2	TRBD1	TGTGCCAGCAGCGCGAGGGCAGGGGGTTCCGAGGGTGGCTACACCTTC	CASSARAGGSEGGYTF
many	TRBV6-5	TRBJ1-2	TRBD1	TGTGCCAGCAGTTTCCAGGGGGGCAATGATGGCTACACCTTC	CASSFQGGNDGYTF
NA	TRBV5-1	TRBJ1-1	NA	TGCGCCAGCAGCTTGGGGACGGACCACACTGAAGCTTTCTTT	CASSLGTDHTEAFF
many	TRBV12-3/TRBV12-4	TRBJ2-2	TRBD1	TGTGCCAGCAGTTACACAGGGGCCGGGGAGCTGTTTTTT	CASSYTGAGELFF
many	TRBV15	TRBJ2-1	NA	TGTGCCACCAGCCGTACCGGGACGGAGCCCTACAATGAGCAGTTCTTC	CATSRTGTEPYNEQFF
many	TRBV15	TRBJ2-2	NA	TGTGCCACCTCGGAACCGTTCGCGAACACCGGGGAGCTGTTTTTT	CATSEPFANTGELFF
NA	TRBV6-2/TRBV6-3	TRBJ1-5	NA	TGTGCCAGCAGCTGGACACAGGATAGCAGTCAGCCCCAGAATTTT	CASSWTQDSSQPQNF
many	TRBV28	TRBJ1-6	NA	TGTGCCAGCAGTCATTCGCTCTTCGGGAATTCACCCCTCCACTTT	CASSHSLFGNSPLHF
many	TRBV20-1	TRBJ1-2	TRBD1	TGCAGTGCTACCTCCGGGACAGAGTTTCGGTACACCTTC	CSATSGTEFRYTF
many	TRBV6-2/TRBV6-3	TRBJ2-4	NA	TGTGCCAGCACCCGCATGGGCAGTAACATTCAGTACTTC	CASTRMGSNIQYF
many	TRBV29-1	TRBJ2-5	NA	TGCAGCGCCCGTGGTTGGGTACAGCCGGAGCGGGAGACCCAGTACTTC	CSARGWVQPERETQYF
few	TRBV4-3	TRBJ2-5	NA	TGCGCCAGCAGCCAAGAAACCGGGCAAGAGACCCAGTACTTC	CASSQETGQETQYF
many	TRBV3-1	TRBJ1-2	NA	TGTGCCAGCAGCCCCCGCGGGGAAAACTATGGCTACACCTTC	CASSPRGENYGYTF
few	TRBV9	TRBJ2-1	NA	TGTGCCAGCAGCGATCGGGGGTCCTTTTACAATGAGCAGTTCTTC	CASSDRGSFYNEQFF
many	TRBV4-1	TRBJ1-5	NA	TGCGCCAGCAGCCAAGTGGGAGTGGGGGGGGGCAATCAGCCCCAGCATTTT	CASSQVGVGGGNQPQHF
NA	TRBV7-9	TRBJ2-5	NA	NA	CASSFYICSARVHPGETQYF
many	TRBV4-3	TRBJ1-3	NA	TGCGCCAGCAGCCTCTTTTCGGACAGTGAATCCCCCATATATTTT	CASSLFSDSESPIYF